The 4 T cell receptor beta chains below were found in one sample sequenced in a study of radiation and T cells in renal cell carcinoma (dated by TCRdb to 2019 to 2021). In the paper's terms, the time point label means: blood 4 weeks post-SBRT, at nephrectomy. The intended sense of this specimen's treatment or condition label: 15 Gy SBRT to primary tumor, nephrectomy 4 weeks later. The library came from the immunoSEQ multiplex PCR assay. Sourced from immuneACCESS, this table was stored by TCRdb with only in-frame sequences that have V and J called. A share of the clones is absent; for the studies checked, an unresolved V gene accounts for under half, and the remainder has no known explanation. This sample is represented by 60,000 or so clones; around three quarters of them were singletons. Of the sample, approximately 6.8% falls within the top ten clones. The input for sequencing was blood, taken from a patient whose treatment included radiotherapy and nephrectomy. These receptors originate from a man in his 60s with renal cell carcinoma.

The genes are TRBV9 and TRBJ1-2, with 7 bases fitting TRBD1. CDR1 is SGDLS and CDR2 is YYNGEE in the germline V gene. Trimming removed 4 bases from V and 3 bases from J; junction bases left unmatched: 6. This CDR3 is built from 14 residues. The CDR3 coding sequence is TGTGCCAGCAGCCCTGGACAGGTAGACTATGGCTACACCTTC. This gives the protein CASSPGQVDYGYTF.

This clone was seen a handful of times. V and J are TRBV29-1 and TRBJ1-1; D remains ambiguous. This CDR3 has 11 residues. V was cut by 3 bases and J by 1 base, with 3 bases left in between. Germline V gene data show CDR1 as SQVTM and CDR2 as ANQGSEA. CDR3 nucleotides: TGCAGCGTTGATTCGAACACTGAAGCTTTCTTT. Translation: CSVDSNTEAFF.

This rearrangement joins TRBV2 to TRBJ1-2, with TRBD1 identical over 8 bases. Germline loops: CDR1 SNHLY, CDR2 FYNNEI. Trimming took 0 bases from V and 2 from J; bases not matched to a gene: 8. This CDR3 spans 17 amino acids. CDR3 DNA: TGTGCCAGCAGTGAAGCTAACCTTAGACAGGGGAACTATGGCTACACCTTC. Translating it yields CASSEANLRQGNYGYTF.

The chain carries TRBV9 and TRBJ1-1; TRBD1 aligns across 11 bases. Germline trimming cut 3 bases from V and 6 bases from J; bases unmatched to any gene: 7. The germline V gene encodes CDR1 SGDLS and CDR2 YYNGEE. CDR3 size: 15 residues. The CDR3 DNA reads TGTGCCAGCAGCGGCAAGGGACAGGGGGATGCTGAAGCTTTCTTT. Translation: CASSGKGQGDAEAFF.